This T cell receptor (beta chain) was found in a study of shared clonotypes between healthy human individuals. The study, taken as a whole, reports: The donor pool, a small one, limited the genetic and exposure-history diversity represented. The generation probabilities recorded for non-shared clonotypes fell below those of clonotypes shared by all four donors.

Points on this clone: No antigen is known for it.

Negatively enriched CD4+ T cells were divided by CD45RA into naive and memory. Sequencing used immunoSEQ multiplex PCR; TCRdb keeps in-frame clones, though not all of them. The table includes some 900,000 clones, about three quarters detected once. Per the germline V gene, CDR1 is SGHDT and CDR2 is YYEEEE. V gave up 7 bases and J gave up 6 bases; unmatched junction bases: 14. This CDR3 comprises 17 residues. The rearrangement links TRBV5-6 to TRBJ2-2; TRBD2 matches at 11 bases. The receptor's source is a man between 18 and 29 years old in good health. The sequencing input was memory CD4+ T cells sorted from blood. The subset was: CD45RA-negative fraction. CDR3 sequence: CASGATSGRRLAGELFF. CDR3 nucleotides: TGTGCCAGCGGGGCCACTAGCGGGAGAAGACTCGCCGGGGAGCTGTTTTTT.